This TCR beta chain was captured in a study of blood T cell repertoires in COVID-19. Sequenced by immunoSEQ multiplex PCR; TCRdb stores in-frame clones only, minus some. The sample lists around 62,000 clones; over 80% were seen once. The TCR originated in a man aged 55 to 69 with acute or convalescent COVID-19. Sequencing was carried out using peripheral blood.

The CDR3 sequence is CASSQSSGIMGEQFF. CDR3 nucleotide sequence: TGTGCCAGCAGCCAGAGTAGCGGGATTATGGGTGAGCAGTTCTTC. V is TRBV4-2 and J is TRBJ2-1; 8 bases are shared with TRBD2. The V gene's germline CDR1 is LGHNA and CDR2 YNFKEQ. The CDR3 contains 15 residues. The junction had 10 bases not matched to a gene; V was cut back by 3 bases and J by 9 bases.